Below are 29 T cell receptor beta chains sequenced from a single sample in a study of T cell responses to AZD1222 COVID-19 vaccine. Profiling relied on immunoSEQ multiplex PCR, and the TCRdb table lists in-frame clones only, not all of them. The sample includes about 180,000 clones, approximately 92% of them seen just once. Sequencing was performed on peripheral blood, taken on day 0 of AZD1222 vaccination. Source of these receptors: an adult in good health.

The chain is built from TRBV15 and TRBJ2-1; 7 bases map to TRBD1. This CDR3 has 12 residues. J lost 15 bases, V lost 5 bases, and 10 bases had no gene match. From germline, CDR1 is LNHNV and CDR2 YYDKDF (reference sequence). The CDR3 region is CATSADRESLFF. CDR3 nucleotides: TGTGCCACCAGCGCAGACAGGGAGAGTCTGTTCTTC. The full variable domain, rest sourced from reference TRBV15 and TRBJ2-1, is DAMVIQNPRYQVTQFGKPVTLSCSQTLNHNVMYWYQQKSSQAPKLLFHYYDKDFNNEADTPDNFQSRRPNTSFCFLDIRSPGLGDTAMYLCATSADRESLFFGPGTRLTVL.

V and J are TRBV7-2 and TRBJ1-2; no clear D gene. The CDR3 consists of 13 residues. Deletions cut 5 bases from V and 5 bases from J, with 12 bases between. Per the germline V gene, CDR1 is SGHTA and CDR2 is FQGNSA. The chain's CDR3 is CASSNLGPYGYTF. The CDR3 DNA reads TGTGCCAGCAGCAATTTGGGTCCATATGGCTACACCTTC.

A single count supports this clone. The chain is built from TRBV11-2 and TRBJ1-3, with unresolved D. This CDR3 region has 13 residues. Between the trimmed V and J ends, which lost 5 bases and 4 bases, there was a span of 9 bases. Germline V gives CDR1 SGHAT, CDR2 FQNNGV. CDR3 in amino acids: CASSDATGNTIYF. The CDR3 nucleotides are TGTGCCAGCAGCGATGCTACAGGAAACACCATATATTTT.

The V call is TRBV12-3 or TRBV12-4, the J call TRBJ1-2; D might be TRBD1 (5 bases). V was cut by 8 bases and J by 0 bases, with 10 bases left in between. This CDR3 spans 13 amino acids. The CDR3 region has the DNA TGTGCCAGCCTTGGGGGGTCTAACTATGGCTACACCTTC. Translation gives CASLGGSNYGYTF.

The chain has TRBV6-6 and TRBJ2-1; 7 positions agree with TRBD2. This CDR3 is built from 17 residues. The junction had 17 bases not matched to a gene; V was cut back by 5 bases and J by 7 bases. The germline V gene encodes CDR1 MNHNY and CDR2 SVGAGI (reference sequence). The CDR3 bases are TGTGCCAGCAGTCTCCTTGCAGGGAGCGGGGTAGATAATGAGCAGTTCTTC. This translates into CASSLLAGSGVDNEQFF.

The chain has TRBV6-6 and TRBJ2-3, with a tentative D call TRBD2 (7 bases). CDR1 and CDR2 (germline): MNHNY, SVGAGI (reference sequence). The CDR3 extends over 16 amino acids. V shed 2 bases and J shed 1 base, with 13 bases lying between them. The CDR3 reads CASSYLGGQGTDTQYF. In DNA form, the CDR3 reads TGTGCCAGCAGTTACCTCGGGGGGCAAGGCACAGATACGCAGTATTTT.

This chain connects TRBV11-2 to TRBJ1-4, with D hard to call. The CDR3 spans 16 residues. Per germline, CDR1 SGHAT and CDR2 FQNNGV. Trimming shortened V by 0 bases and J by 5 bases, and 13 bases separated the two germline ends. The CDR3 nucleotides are TGTGCCAGCAGCTTAGATGTTACGGAGAAAAATGAAAAACTGTTTTTT. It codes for CASSLDVTEKNEKLFF.

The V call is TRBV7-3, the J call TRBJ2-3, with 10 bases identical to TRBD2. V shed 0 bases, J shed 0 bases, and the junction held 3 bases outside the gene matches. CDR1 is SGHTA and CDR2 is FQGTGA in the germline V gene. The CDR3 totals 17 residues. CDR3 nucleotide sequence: TGTGCCAGCAGCTTAACTCCGACTAGCGGGAGCACAGATACGCAGTATTTT. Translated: CASSLTPTSGSTDTQYF.

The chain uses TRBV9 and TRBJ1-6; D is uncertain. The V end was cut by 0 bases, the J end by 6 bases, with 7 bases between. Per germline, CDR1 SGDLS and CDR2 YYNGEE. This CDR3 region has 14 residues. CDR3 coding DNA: TGTGCCAGCAGCGTAGGTGACACTAATTCACCCCTCCACTTT. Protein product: CASSVGDTNSPLHF.

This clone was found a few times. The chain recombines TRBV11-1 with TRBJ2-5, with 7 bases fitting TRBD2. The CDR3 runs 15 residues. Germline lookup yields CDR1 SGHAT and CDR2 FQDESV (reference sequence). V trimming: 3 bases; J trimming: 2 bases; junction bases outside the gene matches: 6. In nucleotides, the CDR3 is TGTGCCAGCAGCTTGCCAGCGGGGAGACAAGAGACCCAGTACTTC. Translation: CASSLPAGRQETQYF. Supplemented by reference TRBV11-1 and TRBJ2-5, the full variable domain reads EAEVAQSPRYKITEKSQAVAFWCDPISGHATLYWYRQILGQGPELLVQFQDESVVDDSQLPKDRFSAERLKGVDSTLKIQPAELGDSAMYLCASSLPAGRQETQYFGPGTRLLVL.

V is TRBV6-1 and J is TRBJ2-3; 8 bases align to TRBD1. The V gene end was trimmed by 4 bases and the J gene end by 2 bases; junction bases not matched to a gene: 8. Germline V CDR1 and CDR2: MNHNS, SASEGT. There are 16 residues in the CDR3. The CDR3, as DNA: TGTGCCAGCAGTGCCCTCAGGGGGCGTTCCACAGATACGCAGTATTTT. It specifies CASSALRGRSTDTQYF.

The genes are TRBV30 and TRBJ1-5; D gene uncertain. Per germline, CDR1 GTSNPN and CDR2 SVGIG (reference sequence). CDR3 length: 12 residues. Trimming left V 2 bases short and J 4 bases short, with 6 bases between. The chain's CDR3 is CAWSIGNQPQHF. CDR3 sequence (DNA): TGTGCCTGGAGTATAGGGAATCAGCCCCAGCATTTT.

The CDR3, as DNA: TGTGCCAGCAGCGCACGGGGACAGGGTTATGAAAAACTGTTTTTT. Its translation: CASSARGQGYEKLFF. J is TRBJ1-4 and V is TRBV28; 9 bases are a match to TRBD1. Germline CDR1 is MDHEN and CDR2 is SYDVKM. This CDR3 contains 15 residues. With 6 bases clipped from V and 6 bases from J, the junction kept 8 bases outside the gene matches.

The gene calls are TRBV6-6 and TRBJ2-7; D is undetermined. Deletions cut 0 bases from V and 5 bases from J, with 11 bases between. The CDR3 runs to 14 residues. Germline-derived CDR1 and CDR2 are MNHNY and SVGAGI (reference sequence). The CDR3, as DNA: TGTGCCAGCAGTTACTCGCAGAGCATCCACGAGCAGTACTTC. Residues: CASSYSQSIHEQYF.

The CDR3 region has the DNA TGCGCCAGCACCACCACTAGCGGGGGGGGGAAAGATACGCAGTATTTT. This encodes CASTTTSGGGKDTQYF. The V gene is TRBV10-1, the J gene TRBJ2-3, with TRBD2 identical over 13 bases. CDR1 is WNHNN, CDR2 SYGVQD, per germline (reference sequence). CDR3 size: 16 residues. The ends lost 7 bases at V and 5 bases at J; junction bases unmatched: 9.

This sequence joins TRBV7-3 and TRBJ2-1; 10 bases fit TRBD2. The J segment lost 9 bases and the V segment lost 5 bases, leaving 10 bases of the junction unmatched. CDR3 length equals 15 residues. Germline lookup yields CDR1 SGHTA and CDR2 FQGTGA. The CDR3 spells CASSRLAGGHGEQFF. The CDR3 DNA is TGTGCCAGCAGCCGGTTAGCGGGGGGCCATGGTGAGCAGTTCTTC.

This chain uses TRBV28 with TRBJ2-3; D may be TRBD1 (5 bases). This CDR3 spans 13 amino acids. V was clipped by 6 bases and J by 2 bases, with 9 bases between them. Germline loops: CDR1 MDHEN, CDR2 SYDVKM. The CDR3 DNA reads TGTGCCAGCAGCCAGGACACCACAGATACGCAGTATTTT. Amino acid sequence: CASSQDTTDTQYF.

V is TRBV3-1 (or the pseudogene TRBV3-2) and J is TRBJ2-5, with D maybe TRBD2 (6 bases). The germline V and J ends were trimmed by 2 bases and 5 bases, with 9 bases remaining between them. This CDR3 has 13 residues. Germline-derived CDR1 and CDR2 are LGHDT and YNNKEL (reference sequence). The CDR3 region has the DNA TGTGCCAGCAGCCAAAGGGACTCGGAGACCCAGTACTTC. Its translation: CASSQRDSETQYF.

The CDR3 protein is CASSALAGPSFSYNEQFF. In DNA, the CDR3 is TGTGCCAGCAGCGCATTAGCGGGGCCGTCATTCTCCTACAATGAGCAGTTCTTC. This chain uses TRBV9 with TRBJ2-1, with 8 bases that match TRBD2. This CDR3 is 18 amino acids long. Per germline, CDR1 SGDLS and CDR2 YYNGEE. Trimming at V came to 3 bases and at J to 0 bases, leaving 11 bases not matched to a gene. The complete variable domain, with remaining parts taken from reference TRBV9 and TRBJ2-1, reads DSGVTQTPKHLITATGQRVTLRCSPRSGDLSVYWYQQSLDQGLQFLIQYYNGEERAKGNILERFSAQQFPDLHSELNLSSLELGDSALYFCASSALAGPSFSYNEQFFGPGTRLTVL.

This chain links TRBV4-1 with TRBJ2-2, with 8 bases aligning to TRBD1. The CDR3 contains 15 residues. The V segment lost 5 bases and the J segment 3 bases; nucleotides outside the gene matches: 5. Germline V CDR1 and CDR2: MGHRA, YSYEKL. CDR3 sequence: CASSKQDRDTGELFF. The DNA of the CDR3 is TGCGCCAGCAGCAAACAGGACAGGGACACCGGGGAGCTGTTTTTT.

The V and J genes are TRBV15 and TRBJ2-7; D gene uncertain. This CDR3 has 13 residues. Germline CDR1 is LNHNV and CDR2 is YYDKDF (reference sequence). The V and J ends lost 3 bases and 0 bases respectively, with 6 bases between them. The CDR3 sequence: CATSSSSSYEQYV. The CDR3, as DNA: TGTGCCACCAGCAGCAGCAGCTCCTACGAGCAGTACGTC.

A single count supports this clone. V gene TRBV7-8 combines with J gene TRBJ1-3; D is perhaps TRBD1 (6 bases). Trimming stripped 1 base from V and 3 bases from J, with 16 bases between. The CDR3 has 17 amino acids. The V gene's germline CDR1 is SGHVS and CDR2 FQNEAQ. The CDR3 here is CASSLERQGTIGNTIYF. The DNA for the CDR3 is TGTGCCAGCAGCTTAGAGCGGCAGGGGACGATTGGAAACACCATATATTTT.

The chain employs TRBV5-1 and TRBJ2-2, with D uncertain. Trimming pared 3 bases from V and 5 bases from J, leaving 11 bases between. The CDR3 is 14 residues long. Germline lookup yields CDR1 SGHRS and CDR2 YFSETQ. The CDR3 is CASSSMRQTGELFF. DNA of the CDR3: TGCGCCAGCAGCTCCATGAGGCAGACCGGGGAGCTGTTTTTT.

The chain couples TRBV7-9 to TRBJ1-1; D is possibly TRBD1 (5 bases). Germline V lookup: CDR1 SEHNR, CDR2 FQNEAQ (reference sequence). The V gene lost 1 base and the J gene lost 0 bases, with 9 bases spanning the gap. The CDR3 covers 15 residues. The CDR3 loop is CASSLVAGLNTEAFF. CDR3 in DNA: TGTGCCAGCAGCTTAGTGGCAGGGTTGAACACTGAAGCTTTCTTT.

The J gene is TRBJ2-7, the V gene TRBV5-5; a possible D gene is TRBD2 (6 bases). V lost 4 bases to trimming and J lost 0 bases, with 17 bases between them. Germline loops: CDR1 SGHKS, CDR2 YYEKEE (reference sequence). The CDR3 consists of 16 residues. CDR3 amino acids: CASSPLGGSRSYEQYF. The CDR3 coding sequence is TGTGCCAGCAGCCCTCTTGGGGGGTCCCGCTCCTACGAGCAGTACTTC.

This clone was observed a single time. The CDR3 nucleotides read TGTGCCAGCAGTTTTCCCCCGGGGACTGATAATGAAAAACTGTTTTTT. This gives the protein CASSFPPGTDNEKLFF. The chain employs TRBV28 and TRBJ1-4; possibly TRBD1 for D (5 bases). The CDR3 is made up of 16 amino acids. The germline CDR1 and CDR2 sequences are MDHEN and SYDVKM. V dropped 3 bases and J dropped 4 bases, with 15 bases sitting between them.

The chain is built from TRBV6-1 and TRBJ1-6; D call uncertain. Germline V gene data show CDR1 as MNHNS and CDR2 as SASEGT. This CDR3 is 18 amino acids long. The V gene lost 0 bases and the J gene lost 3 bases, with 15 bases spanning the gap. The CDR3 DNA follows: TGTGCCAGCAGTGAAGCGCTTTCGAGGGTAGGCTATAATTCACCCCTCCACTTT. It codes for CASSEALSRVGYNSPLHF.

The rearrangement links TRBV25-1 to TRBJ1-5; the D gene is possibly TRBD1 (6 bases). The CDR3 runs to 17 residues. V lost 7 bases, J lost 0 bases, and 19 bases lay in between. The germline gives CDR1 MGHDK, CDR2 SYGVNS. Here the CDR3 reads CASIKGGGRNSNQPQHF. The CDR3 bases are TGTGCCAGCATTAAGGGGGGGGGCCGCAATAGCAATCAGCCCCAGCATTTT.

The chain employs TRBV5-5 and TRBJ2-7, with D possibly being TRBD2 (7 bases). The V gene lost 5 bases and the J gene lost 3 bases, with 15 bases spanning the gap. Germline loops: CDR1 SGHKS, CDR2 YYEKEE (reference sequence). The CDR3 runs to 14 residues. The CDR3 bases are TGTGCCAGCAGATGGGGGGGCCGATTCTACGAGCAGTACGTC. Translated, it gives CASRWGGRFYEQYV.